These 18 T cell receptor beta chains originate from one sample sequenced in a study of radiotherapy plus CTLA-4 blockade in lung cancer. The table came from immunoSEQ multiplex PCR; TCRdb's copy has only in-frame clones and leaves some out. Of 50,000 to 60,000 clones detected, 70% to 85% appear once; the ten largest clones hold 16%. Here the sequenced sample was peripheral blood, taken from a patient treated with radiotherapy plus ipilimumab. These receptors were collected from a human donor with non-small cell lung cancer who had a complete response to radiotherapy plus ipilimumab.

This chain links TRBV6-4 with TRBJ1-1, with 7 bases matching TRBD1. The CDR3 runs 15 residues. Germline CDR1 and CDR2: MRHNA and SNTAGT. Trimming took 4 bases from V and 4 from J; bases not matched to a gene: 9. This CDR3 reads CASSATWTGGTEAFF. Here the CDR3 DNA reads TGTGCCAGCAGTGCTACATGGACAGGTGGCACTGAAGCTTTCTTT.

This chain links TRBV7-2 with TRBJ1-3, with D perhaps matching TRBD1 (6 bases). V lost 5 bases to trimming and J lost 0 bases, with 14 bases between them. The CDR3 consists of 16 residues. CDR1 and CDR2 (germline): SGHTA, FQGNSA. The CDR3 DNA reads as TGTGCCAGCAGCCCCCTGGACAGTCGCTCTGGAAACACCATATATTTT. Its translation: CASSPLDSRSGNTIYF.

This sequence joins TRBV6-4 and TRBJ1-1; no clear D. The CDR3 length is 14 residues. Germline CDR1 reads MRHNA; CDR2 reads SNTAGT. V lost 6 bases and J lost 5, with 16 bases in between. The CDR3 protein is CASRLETWGTEAFF. In DNA, the CDR3 is TGTGCCAGCAGACTAGAGACTTGGGGAACTGAAGCTTTCTTT.

This chain joins TRBV27 and TRBJ2-1; 7 bases map to TRBD1. Trimming cost V 7 bases and J 6 bases; bases outside gene matches: 3. Germline assignment: CDR1 MNHEY and CDR2 SMNVEV (reference sequence). The CDR3 is 12 amino acids. CDR3 bases: TGTGCCAGCACTGCAGGGGGCAATGAGCAGTTCTTC. As protein: CASTAGGNEQFF.

The rearrangement uses TRBV19 and TRBJ2-5; no clear D gene. V was clipped by 4 bases and J by 5 bases, with 5 bases between them. The CDR3 totals 11 residues. Germline V CDR1 and CDR2: LNHDA, SQIVND (reference sequence). CDR3 coding DNA: TGTGCCAGTAGTACCCTGGAGACCCAGTACTTC. It yields the protein CASSTLETQYF.

This clone was recorded once. This chain uses TRBV5-4 with TRBJ2-7, with 7 nucleotides matching TRBD2. There are 15 residues in the CDR3. The germline gives CDR1 SGHNT, CDR2 YYREEE (reference sequence). Trimming cost V 1 base and J 3 bases; bases outside gene matches: 7. The CDR3 nucleotides are TGTGCCAGCAGCTTGAGCGGGGTTACTTACTACGAGCAGTACGTC. It yields the protein CASSLSGVTYYEQYV.

The V and J genes are TRBV7-2 and TRBJ1-1; the match to TRBD1 covers 11 bases. The CDR3 extends over 14 amino acids. Germline CDR1 is SGHTA and CDR2 is FQGNSA. The junction had 10 bases not matched to a gene; V was cut back by 5 bases and J by 11 bases. As DNA, the CDR3 is TGTGCCAGCAGCGCGGACAGGGGGCGGAGGGTCGCTTTCTTT. It codes for CASSADRGRRVAFF.

The chain couples TRBV10-1 to TRBJ2-3, with 13 positions matching TRBD2. Germline V gene data show CDR1 as WNHNN and CDR2 as SYGVQD (reference sequence). Trimming cost V 8 bases and J 4 bases; bases outside gene matches: 9. CDR3 length: 16 amino acids. In DNA form, the CDR3 reads TGCGCCAGCTCCCCTGGACTAGCGGGAGTAGCAGATACGCAGTATTTT. Amino acid sequence: CASSPGLAGVADTQYF.

This rearrangement joins TRBV6-1 to TRBJ2-7; the match to TRBD1 covers 7 bases. J gave up 12 bases and V 7 bases, and 9 bases lay outside the gene matches. CDR3 size: 11 residues. Per the germline V gene, CDR1 is MNHNS and CDR2 is SASEGT. CDR3 amino acids: CASMLDRDLYF. The CDR3 bases are TGTGCCAGCATGCTCGACAGGGATCTGTACTTC.

Only a few counts were recorded for this clone. The chain couples TRBV6-6 to TRBJ1-2; no clear D gene. Deletions cut 2 bases from V and 2 bases from J, with 12 bases between. The CDR3 consists of 15 residues. Germline V gene sequence: CDR1 MNHNY, CDR2 SVGAGI (reference sequence). The CDR3 reads CASSYDAGKNYGYTF. In DNA form, the CDR3 reads TGTGCCAGCAGTTACGATGCGGGGAAGAACTATGGCTACACCTTC.

This clone has just one count. The V gene is TRBV5-1, the J gene TRBJ2-2; 10 bases are shared with TRBD1. CDR3 length: 14 amino acids. The V and J ends lost 5 bases and 10 bases, in that order; junction bases with no gene match: 8. In germline, CDR1 is SGHRS, CDR2 YFSETQ. CDR3 DNA sequence: TGCGCCAGCAGTTCCGGGACAGGGGCGACGGAGCTGTTTTTT. Its protein is CASSSGTGATELFF.

V is TRBV29-1 and J is TRBJ1-1; no clear D gene. The germline V gene has CDR1 SQVTM and CDR2 ANQGSEA. Trimming removed 6 bases from V and 1 base from J, with 3 bases in between. The CDR3 totals 10 residues. CDR3 sequence reads: CSVANTEAFF. The DNA for the CDR3 is TGCAGCGTAGCGAACACTGAAGCTTTCTTT.

The chain combines TRBV30 with TRBJ2-1; 10 bases line up with TRBD1. V lost 3 bases, J lost 7 bases, and 9 bases stayed unmatched. The germline V gene has CDR1 GTSNPN and CDR2 SVGIG (reference sequence). The CDR3 runs to 15 residues. The CDR3 is CAWRGQGVWLNEQFF. The CDR3 region has the DNA TGTGCCTGGAGAGGACAGGGGGTATGGTTGAATGAGCAGTTCTTC.

The sample holds one count of this clone. The chain combines TRBV13 with TRBJ1-1; D is undetermined. In germline, CDR1 is PRHDT, CDR2 FYEKMQ (reference sequence). Trimming removed 2 bases from V and 6 bases from J, with 4 bases in between. The CDR3 runs to 11 residues. In DNA, the CDR3 is TGTGCCAGCAGCTTATATGCTGAAGCTTTCTTT. Protein product: CASSLYAEAFF.

The chain carries TRBV11-3 and TRBJ2-7; 11 bases are a match to TRBD1. V was pared by 4 bases and J by 5 bases, with 19 bases of the junction left unmatched. The CDR3 has 19 residues. CDR1 is SGHNT and CDR2 is YENEEA in the germline V gene. The CDR3 sequence is CASSSSAWLIGTGGNEQYF. DNA for the CDR3: TGTGCCAGCAGCTCCTCGGCTTGGCTGATCGGGACAGGGGGGAACGAGCAGTACTTC.

V and J are TRBV6-5 and TRBJ1-2; the match to TRBD1 covers 9 bases. Per the germline V gene, CDR1 is MNHEY and CDR2 is SVGAGI. The CDR3 is 14 residues long. V shed 0 bases and J 4 bases; nucleotides not matched to a gene: 0. The CDR3 here is CASSYSTGGYGYTF. CDR3 nucleotides: TGTGCCAGCAGTTACTCGACAGGGGGCTATGGCTACACCTTC.

This clone appeared once. V gene TRBV5-4 combines with J gene TRBJ1-2; 8 nucleotides line up with TRBD1. Germline assignment: CDR1 SGHNT and CDR2 YYREEE (reference sequence). The CDR3 has 13 residues. With V trimmed by 5 bases and J by 8 bases, 8 bases remained unmatched. The chain's CDR3 is CASRRGQGDGYTF. CDR3 sequence (DNA): TGTGCCAGCAGACGAGGACAGGGAGACGGCTACACCTTC. The variable domain in full, completed from reference TRBV5-4 and TRBJ1-2, reads ETGVTQSPTHLIKTRGQQVTLRCSSQSGHNTVSWYQQALGQGPQFIFQYYREEENGRGNFPPRFSGLQFPNYSSELNVNALELDDSALYLCASRRGQGDGYTFGSGTRLTVV.

The CDR3 nucleotides read TGTGCCATCAGTGAGACTAGAACAGGGAGATTGGTTCAGCCCCAGCATTTT. This encodes CAISETRTGRLVQPQHF. This chain joins TRBV10-3 and TRBJ1-5; possibly TRBD1 for D (6 bases). The V gene's germline CDR1 is ENHRY and CDR2 SYGVKD. The V end was cut by 2 bases, the J end by 6 bases, with 20 bases between. The CDR3 contains 17 residues.